Below are 9 T cell receptor beta chains sequenced from a single sample in a study of shared clonotypes between healthy human individuals. Assay used: immunoSEQ multiplex PCR; TCRdb lists only in-frame clones, some missing. The table has 1.4 million or so clones, around 98.5% seen once. Material: naive CD4+ T cells sorted from blood. Subset indicated: CD45RA+ positively selected. The receptor set was obtained from a man aged 30 to 45 in good health.

The chain is built from TRBV25-1 and TRBJ2-2; D is undetermined. The CDR3 runs 12 residues. V was trimmed by 6 bases and J by 7 bases, leaving 9 bases between them. Per germline, CDR1 MGHDK and CDR2 SYGVNS. The CDR3 coding sequence is TGTGCCAGCAGCACGGTCTACGGGGAGCTGTTTTTT. This codes for CASSTVYGELFF.

The rearrangement joins TRBV5-5 to TRBJ2-2, with 9 bases matching TRBD1. Losses at the gene ends were 0 bases for V and 5 bases for J; bases not matched to a gene: 5. This CDR3 is 16 amino acids long. The germline gives CDR1 SGHKS, CDR2 YYEKEE (reference sequence). The CDR3 here is CASSLALDRGTGELFF. CDR3 nucleotide sequence: TGTGCCAGCAGCTTGGCACTGGACAGGGGTACCGGGGAGCTGTTTTTT.

This CDR3 reads CASSPPGLAENNEQFF. Written as DNA, the CDR3 is TGTGCCAGCTCACCACCGGGACTAGCGGAGAACAATGAGCAGTTCTTC. V usage is TRBV18 and J usage is TRBJ2-1; 11 bases align to TRBD2. The CDR3 runs to 16 residues. CDR1 and CDR2 (germline): KGHSH, LQKENI. Trimming removed 0 bases from V and 5 bases from J; junction bases left unmatched: 3.

The sample holds a few counts of this clone. This specimen includes other DNA sequences encoding the same CDR3. The rearrangement links TRBV5-1 to TRBJ2-1, with D maybe TRBD2 (5 bases). The V end was cut by 2 bases, the J end by 0 bases, with 6 bases between. From germline, CDR1 is SGHRS and CDR2 YFSETQ. The CDR3 extends over 14 amino acids. The CDR3 region is CASSFGSSYNEQFF. The CDR3 nucleotides read TGCGCCAGCAGCTTTGGGAGCTCCTACAATGAGCAGTTCTTC. Full variable domain (rest looked up from reference TRBV5-1 and TRBJ2-1): KAGVTQTPRYLIKTRGQQVTLSCSPISGHRSVSWYQQTPGQGLQFLFEYFSETQRNKGNFPGRFSGRQFSNSRSEMNVSTLELGDSALYLCASSFGSSYNEQFFGPGTRLTVL.

CDR3 bases: TGTGCCACCAGCAATATAGGAGGGGGTTGGGGTCGCGACGAGCAGTACTTC. It is translated as CATSNIGGGWGRDEQYF. This chain connects TRBV15 to TRBJ2-7, with D perhaps TRBD1 or TRBD2 (6 bases each). Germline V gene sequence: CDR1 LNHNV, CDR2 YYDKDF (reference sequence). CDR3 size: 17 residues. V lost 4 bases, J lost 5 bases, and 24 bases lay in between.

The V call is TRBV2, the J call TRBJ2-3, with a weak D call TRBD1 (5 bases). V was clipped by 5 bases and J by 4 bases, with 16 bases between them. The germline V gene encodes CDR1 SNHLY and CDR2 FYNNEI. This CDR3 is 15 amino acids long. The CDR3 nucleotides read TGTGCCAGCAGTCAAACGCGACGACAGCCAGATACGCAGTATTTT. It translates to CASSQTRRQPDTQYF.

This chain links TRBV7-2 with TRBJ1-2, with a tentative D call TRBD1 (6 bases). Germline V lookup: CDR1 SGHTA, CDR2 FQGNSA. The CDR3 has 14 amino acids. Trimming cost V 1 base and J 8 bases, with 14 bases left between them. The CDR3 reads CASSLVKGESGYTF. As DNA, the CDR3 is TGTGCCAGCAGCTTAGTTAAGGGGGAAAGCGGCTACACCTTC.

The V gene is TRBV7-9, the J gene TRBJ2-1, with a weak D call TRBD2 (5 bases). Trimming stripped 4 bases from V and 5 bases from J, with 18 bases between. Germline CDR1 SEHNR, CDR2 FQNEAQ (reference sequence). The CDR3 runs 16 residues. The CDR3, as DNA: TGTGCCAGCAGCTCACCCGGACTTTCCGGAGACAATGAGCAGTTCTTC. Encoded protein: CASSSPGLSGDNEQFF.

This chain connects TRBV7-9 to TRBJ1-2, with D possibly matching TRBD1 (5 bases). CDR1 is SEHNR and CDR2 is FQNEAQ in the germline V gene (reference sequence). This CDR3 comprises 13 residues. The V end lost 3 bases, the J end lost 4 bases, and 9 bases lay between the germline ends. The CDR3 DNA follows: TGTGCCAGCAGCTTGGGGGTTGGCTATGGCTACACCTTC. Its protein is CASSLGVGYGYTF.